This T cell receptor beta chain was documented in a study of PD-L1 blockade in urothelial cancer. Study information: Samples came from 3 weeks, at the second dose, and 6 weeks into treatment.

The assay was immunoSEQ multiplex PCR, and TCRdb's table has in-frame clones only and misses some. The data show about 39,000 clones, approximately 90% seen once. Findings and limits, study-wide: By 3 weeks, tumor-associated blood clones had expanded more in durable-benefit patients.

Germline V lookup: CDR1 MGHRA, CDR2 YSYEKL. The CDR3 length is 16 residues. With 2 bases clipped from V and 4 bases from J, the junction kept 6 bases outside the gene matches. About this clone: Its antigen remains unidentified.

The rearrangement joins TRBV4-1 to TRBJ2-7, with TRBD1 matching 12 bases. The sample was PBMCs, taken around atezolizumab (anti-PD-L1) treatment. The sequence was obtained from a man in his fifties or sixties with urothelial cancer. The CDR3 bases are TGCGCCAGCAGCCAAACCGGGACAGGGGGCGTTTACGAGCAGTACTTC. Translation gives CASSQTGTGGVYEQYF.